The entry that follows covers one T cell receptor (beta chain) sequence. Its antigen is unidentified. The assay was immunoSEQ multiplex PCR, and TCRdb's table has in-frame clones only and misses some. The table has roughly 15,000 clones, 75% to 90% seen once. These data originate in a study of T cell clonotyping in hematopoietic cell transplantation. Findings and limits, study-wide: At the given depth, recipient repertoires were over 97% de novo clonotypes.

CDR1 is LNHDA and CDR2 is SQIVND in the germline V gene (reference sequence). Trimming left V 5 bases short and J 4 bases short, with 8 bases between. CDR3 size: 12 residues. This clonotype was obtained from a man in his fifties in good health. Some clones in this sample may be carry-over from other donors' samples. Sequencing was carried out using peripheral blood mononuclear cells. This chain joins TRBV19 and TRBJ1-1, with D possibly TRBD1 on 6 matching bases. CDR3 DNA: TGTGCCAGTAGTCAGGGGATCACTGAAGCTTTCTTT. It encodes CASSQGITEAFF.